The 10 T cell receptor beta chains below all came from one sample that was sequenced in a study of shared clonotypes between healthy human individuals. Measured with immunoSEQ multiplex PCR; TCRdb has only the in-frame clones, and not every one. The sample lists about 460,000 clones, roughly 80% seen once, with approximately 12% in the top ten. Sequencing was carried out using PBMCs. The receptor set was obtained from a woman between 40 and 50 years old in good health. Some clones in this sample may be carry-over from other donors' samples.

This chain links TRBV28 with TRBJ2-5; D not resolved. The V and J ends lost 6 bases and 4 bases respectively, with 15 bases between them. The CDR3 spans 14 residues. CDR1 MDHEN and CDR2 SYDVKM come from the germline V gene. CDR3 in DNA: TGTGCCAGCAGCTATCGATGGGGTAGAGAGACCCAGTACTTC. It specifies CASSYRWGRETQYF.

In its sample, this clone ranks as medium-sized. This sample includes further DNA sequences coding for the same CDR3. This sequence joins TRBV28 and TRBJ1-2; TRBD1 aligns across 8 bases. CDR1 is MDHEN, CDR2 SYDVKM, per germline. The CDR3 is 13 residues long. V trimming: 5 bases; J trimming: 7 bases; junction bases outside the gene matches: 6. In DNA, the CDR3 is TGTGCCAGCAGTCGGACAGGGCCAGGTGGCTACACCTTC. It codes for CASSRTGPGGYTF.

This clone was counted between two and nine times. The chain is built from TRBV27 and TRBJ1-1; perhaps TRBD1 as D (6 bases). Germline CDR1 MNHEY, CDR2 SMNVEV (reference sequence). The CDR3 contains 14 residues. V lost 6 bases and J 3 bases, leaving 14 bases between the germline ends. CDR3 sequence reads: CASRISRGDTEAFF. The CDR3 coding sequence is TGTGCCAGCAGGATTTCGAGGGGGGACACTGAAGCTTTCTTT.

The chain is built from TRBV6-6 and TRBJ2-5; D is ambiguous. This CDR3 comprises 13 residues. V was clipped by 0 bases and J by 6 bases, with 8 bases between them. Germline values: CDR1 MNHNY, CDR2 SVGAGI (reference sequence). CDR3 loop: CASSYSVVKTQYF. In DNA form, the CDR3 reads TGTGCCAGCAGTTACTCGGTAGTCAAGACCCAGTACTTC.

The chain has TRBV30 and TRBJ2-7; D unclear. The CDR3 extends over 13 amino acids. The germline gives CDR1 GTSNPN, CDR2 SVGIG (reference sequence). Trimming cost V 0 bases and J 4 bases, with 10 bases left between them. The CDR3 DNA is TGTGCCTGGAGTGTCGGGCAGTTATACGAGCAGTACTTC. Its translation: CAWSVGQLYEQYF.

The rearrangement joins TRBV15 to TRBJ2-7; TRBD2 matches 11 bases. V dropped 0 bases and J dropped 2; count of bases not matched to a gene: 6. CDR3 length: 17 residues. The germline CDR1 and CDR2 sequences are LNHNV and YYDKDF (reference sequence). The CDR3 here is CATSRDEGLADTYEQYF. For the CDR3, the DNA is TGTGCCACCAGCAGAGATGAGGGACTAGCGGATACCTACGAGCAGTACTTC.

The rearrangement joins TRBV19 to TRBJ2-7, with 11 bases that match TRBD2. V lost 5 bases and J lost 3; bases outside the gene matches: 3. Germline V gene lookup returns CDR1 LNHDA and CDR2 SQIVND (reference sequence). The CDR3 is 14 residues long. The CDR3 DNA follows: TGTGCCAGTAGTCCCGGGACTAGCGGCTACGAGCAGTACTTC. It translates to CASSPGTSGYEQYF.

CDR3 in DNA: TGTGCCAGCAGCTTAGCGGCGGGAGGGCCCTACGAGCAGTACTTC. Translated, it gives CASSLAAGGPYEQYF. The chain has TRBV11-3 and TRBJ2-7, with 9 bases matching TRBD2. Germline V lookup: CDR1 SGHNT, CDR2 YENEEA. The CDR3 length is 15 residues. The V and J ends lost 1 base and 2 bases, in that order; junction bases with no gene match: 3.

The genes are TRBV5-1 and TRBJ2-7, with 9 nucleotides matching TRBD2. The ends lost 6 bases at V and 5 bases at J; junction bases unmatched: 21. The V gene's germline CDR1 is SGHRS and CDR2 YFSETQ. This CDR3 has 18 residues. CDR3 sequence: CASIGTGLAKFGSHEQYF. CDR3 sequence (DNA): TGCGCCAGCATCGGGACCGGACTAGCGAAGTTCGGTTCCCACGAGCAGTACTTC.

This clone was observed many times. The CDR3 sequence: CAISGGSVTQPQHF. CDR3 DNA: TGTGCCATCAGTGGTGGGTCCGTAACTCAGCCCCAGCATTTT. The genes are TRBV10-3 and TRBJ1-5; unclear D gene. V gave up 4 bases and J gave up 6 bases, with 13 bases separating them. The V gene's germline CDR1 is ENHRY and CDR2 SYGVKD. The CDR3 is 14 amino acids.